Presented here are 22 T cell receptor beta chains from one specimen sequenced in a study of blood T cell repertoires in COVID-19. Data came from immunoSEQ multiplex PCR; TCRdb stores just in-frame clones and leaves some out. The sample lists tens of thousands of clones, roughly 72% occurring once. Sequencing was performed on peripheral blood. These receptors were taken from a woman aged 60-70 years in a cohort sampled during active or convalescent COVID-19.

V usage is TRBV19 and J usage is TRBJ1-5, with TRBD1 matching over 8 bases. CDR3 length: 16 residues. J was trimmed by 0 bases and V by 7 bases; bases with no gene match: 8. From germline, CDR1 is LNHDA and CDR2 SQIVND (reference sequence). The CDR3 sequence: CASKIRGRGSNQPQHF. DNA for the CDR3: TGTGCCAGTAAAATCAGGGGGCGAGGTAGCAATCAGCCCCAGCATTTT.

This chain connects TRBV10-1 to TRBJ2-1, with 9 bases fitting TRBD1. Germline CDR1 WNHNN, CDR2 SYGVQD (reference sequence). The CDR3 spans 13 residues. Unmatched junction bases numbered 6, after V lost 7 bases and J lost 8 bases. The chain's CDR3 is CASKKQGADEQFF. CDR3 in DNA: TGCGCCAGCAAGAAACAGGGGGCCGATGAGCAGTTCTTC.

This chain links TRBV5-5 with TRBJ1-2; the match to TRBD1 covers 9 bases. The CDR3 has 13 amino acids. The V and J ends lost 2 bases and 10 bases, in that order; junction bases with no gene match: 6. Germline V CDR1 and CDR2: SGHKS, YYEKEE (reference sequence). CDR3 region: CASSFTGGADYTF. CDR3 DNA: TGTGCCAGCAGCTTTACAGGGGGCGCGGACTACACCTTC.

The chain couples TRBV28 to TRBJ2-3; 10 positions agree with TRBD1. V lost 6 bases, J lost 6 bases, and 9 bases stayed unmatched. The CDR3 totals 15 residues. Germline lookup yields CDR1 MDHEN and CDR2 SYDVKM. This CDR3 reads CASRPRQGAGDTQYF. The DNA of the CDR3 is TGTGCCAGCAGACCACGACAGGGGGCAGGGGATACGCAGTATTTT.

Here the CDR3 DNA reads TGTGCCAGCGAAGAAAACAGGGTATCTTACGAGCAGTACTTC. This sequence encodes CASEENRVSYEQYF. This rearrangement joins TRBV6-5 to TRBJ2-7, with D possibly matching TRBD1 (6 bases). Germline assignment: CDR1 MNHEY and CDR2 SVGAGI. CDR3 length equals 14 residues. The V gene lost 8 bases and the J gene lost 4 bases, with 18 bases spanning the gap.

The CDR3 nucleotides are TGTGCCAGCAGTGCAGTCGACAGGGGGCCAGAGACCCAGTACTTC. Amino acid sequence: CASSAVDRGPETQYF. This chain links TRBV2 with TRBJ2-5, with 10 bases lining up with TRBD1. V lost 4 bases and J lost 4; bases outside the gene matches: 6. The germline V gene encodes CDR1 SNHLY and CDR2 FYNNEI. This CDR3 comprises 15 residues.

This clone showed up just a few times. This chain uses TRBV7-6 with TRBJ1-6, with TRBD1 identical over 9 bases. Trimming removed 2 bases from V and 5 bases from J; junction bases left unmatched: 7. The length of the CDR3 is 17 residues. Germline CDR1 SGHVS, CDR2 FNYEAQ. CDR3 sequence reads: CASSLFGTGGDNSPLHF. The DNA of the CDR3 is TGTGCCAGCAGCTTATTTGGAACAGGGGGCGATAATTCACCCCTCCACTTT. The full variable domain, completed using reference TRBV7-6 and TRBJ1-6, is GAGVSQSPRYKVTKRGQDVALRCDPISGHVSLYWYRQALGQGPEFLTYFNYEAQQDKSGLPNDRFSAERPEGSISTLTIQRTEQRDSAMYRCASSLFGTGGDNSPLHFGNGTRLTVT.

The chain couples TRBV11-3 to TRBJ2-1; 8 bases match TRBD2. J gave up 4 bases and V 4 bases, and 6 bases lay outside the gene matches. The CDR3 is 15 residues long. The germline CDR1 and CDR2 sequences are SGHNT and YENEEA. CDR3 sequence: CASSSRGGLYNEQFF. In nucleotides, the CDR3 is TGTGCCAGCAGCTCCCGGGGGGGCCTGTACAATGAGCAGTTCTTC. The whole variable domain, filled in from reference TRBV11-3 and TRBJ2-1, reads EAGVVQSPRYKIIEKKQPVAFWCNPISGHNTLYWYLQNLGQGPELLIRYENEEAVDDSQLPKDRFSAERLKGVDSTLKIQPAELGDSAVYLCASSSRGGLYNEQFFGPGTRLTVL.

This clone was seen a single time. V gene TRBV7-2 combines with J gene TRBJ2-5; TRBD1 might be the D (5 bases). Germline assignment: CDR1 SGHTA and CDR2 FQGNSA. Trimming removed 5 bases at V and 0 bases at J, with 10 bases between. This CDR3 has 14 residues. The CDR3 DNA sequence: TGTGCCAGCAGCCCACCGACAGACCAAGAGACCCAGTACTTC. This encodes CASSPPTDQETQYF.

The chain links TRBV18 to TRBJ1-1; D is perhaps TRBD1 (6 bases). This CDR3 spans 15 amino acids. Germline values: CDR1 KGHSH, CDR2 LQKENI. Trimming took off 3 bases at V and 5 bases at J, with 16 bases between the two ends. Written as DNA, the CDR3 is TGTGCCAGCTCACCGGGCAGAAGGGGGATTACTGAAGCTTTCTTT. This sequence encodes CASSPGRRGITEAFF. Drawing the rest from reference TRBV18 and TRBJ1-1, the complete variable domain is NAGVMQNPRHLVRRRGQEARLRCSPMKGHSHVYWYRQLPEEGLKFMVYLQKENIIDESGMPKERFSAEFPKEGPSILRIQQVVRGDSAAYFCASSPGRRGITEAFFGQGTRLTVV.

The chain employs TRBV9 and TRBJ2-1; TRBD2 matches at 9 bases. J gave up 7 bases and V 0 bases, and 8 bases lay outside the gene matches. The CDR3 length is 16 residues. Germline lookup yields CDR1 SGDLS and CDR2 YYNGEE. This CDR3 reads CASSVARRGGLNEQFF. DNA for the CDR3: TGTGCCAGCAGCGTAGCTAGGCGGGGGGGCCTTAATGAGCAGTTCTTC.

The chain has TRBV5-1 and TRBJ2-3, with 7 nucleotides matching TRBD2. V lost 4 bases and J lost 0; bases outside the gene matches: 14. Per germline, CDR1 SGHRS and CDR2 YFSETQ. This CDR3 spans 18 amino acids. In DNA, the CDR3 is TGCGCCAGCAGCCCCGCGCCTCGGGCTAGCGGAAGCACAGATACGCAGTATTTT. Translated, it gives CASSPAPRASGSTDTQYF.

The chain links TRBV5-4 to TRBJ2-2; TRBD1 is a possible D gene (6 bases). The germline V and J ends were trimmed by 6 bases and 1 base, with 19 bases remaining between them. This CDR3 is built from 17 residues. CDR1 and CDR2 from the germline V gene are SGHNT and YYREEE (reference sequence). The CDR3 region is CASTFPPGHMNTGELFF. CDR3 DNA sequence: TGTGCCAGCACCTTTCCCCCGGGACACATGAACACCGGGGAGCTGTTTTTT.

The gene calls are TRBV18 and TRBJ2-1; D possibly corresponds to TRBD1 (6 bases). V was cut by 0 bases and J by 2 bases, with 11 bases left in between. This CDR3 has 16 amino acids. Germline V CDR1 and CDR2: KGHSH, LQKENI. CDR3 region: CASSPPTGGAYNEQFF. The CDR3, as DNA: TGTGCCAGCTCACCACCGACAGGCGGAGCCTACAATGAGCAGTTCTTC.

The chain combines TRBV11-2 with TRBJ2-7; 7 nucleotides align to TRBD1. Germline values: CDR1 SGHAT, CDR2 FQNNGV. This CDR3 region has 14 residues. V was clipped by 1 base and J by 3 bases; unmatched bases: 3. The DNA of the CDR3 is TGTGCCAGCAGCTTAGGACAGGGAGACTACGAGCAGTACTTC. It yields the protein CASSLGQGDYEQYF.

V and J are TRBV18 and TRBJ2-1; 9 nucleotides align to TRBD1. This CDR3 comprises 15 residues. Trimming removed 5 bases from V and 2 bases from J; junction bases left unmatched: 4. CDR1 KGHSH and CDR2 LQKENI come from the germline V gene. CDR3: CASSWTGDPYNEQFF. The CDR3 DNA reads TGTGCCAGCTCATGGACAGGGGACCCCTACAATGAGCAGTTCTTC.

The chain employs TRBV6-1 and TRBJ1-2; D perhaps matches TRBD1 (6 bases). The CDR3 sequence is 15 residues long. CDR1 MNHNS and CDR2 SASEGT come from the germline V gene. V shed 2 bases and J shed 2 bases, with 12 bases lying between them. The CDR3 region has the DNA TGTGCCAGCAGTGAAACGGGACATTCAAACTATGGCTACACCTTC. It encodes CASSETGHSNYGYTF.

The chain is built from TRBV3-1 (or the pseudogene TRBV3-2) and TRBJ1-2; D not resolved. This CDR3 contains 13 residues. Germline V lookup: CDR1 LGHDT, CDR2 YNNKEL (reference sequence). V was cut by 6 bases and J by 2 bases, with 10 bases left in between. This CDR3 reads CASSFTGNYGYTF. The CDR3 coding sequence is TGTGCCAGCAGTTTTACGGGGAACTATGGCTACACCTTC.

This clone has only a few counts. The rearrangement joins TRBV6-2 or TRBV6-3 to TRBJ1-5; D gene unclear. Trimming cost V 0 bases and J 9 bases, with 3 bases left between them. Germline CDR1 MNHEY, CDR2 SVGEGT. The CDR3 extends over 11 amino acids. CDR3 residues: CASSYSGPQHF. The CDR3 DNA is TGTGCCAGCAGTTACTCCGGGCCCCAGCATTTT.

The chain joins TRBV2 to TRBJ2-2, with 12 positions matching TRBD2. This CDR3 comprises 16 residues. Germline V gives CDR1 SNHLY, CDR2 FYNNEI. Trimming at V came to 7 bases and at J to 6 bases, leaving 9 bases not matched to a gene. The CDR3 DNA reads TGTGCCAGCACCGCTCTAGCGGGGGGGTTGGCCGGGGAGCTGTTTTTT. Residues: CASTALAGGLAGELFF. Filled out from reference TRBV2 and TRBJ2-2, the complete variable domain reads EPEVTQTPSHQVTQMGQEVILRCVPISNHLYFYWYRQILGQKVEFLVSFYNNEISEKSEIFDDQFSVERPDGSNFTLKIRSTKLEDSAMYFCASTALAGGLAGELFFGEGSRLTVL.

The rearrangement links TRBV9 to TRBJ2-5, with a possible D match to TRBD2 (6 bases). The germline V and J ends were trimmed by 0 bases and 0 bases, with 15 bases remaining between them. Germline assignment: CDR1 SGDLS and CDR2 YYNGEE. CDR3 length: 17 amino acids. In DNA, the CDR3 is TGTGCCAGCAGCGTAGCTATCGGGGGTTCGTACCAAGAGACCCAGTACTTC. It yields the protein CASSVAIGGSYQETQYF. Variable domain in full (rest from reference TRBV9 and TRBJ2-5): DSGVTQTPKHLITATGQRVTLRCSPRSGDLSVYWYQQSLDQGLQFLIQYYNGEERAKGNILERFSAQQFPDLHSELNLSSLELGDSALYFCASSVAIGGSYQETQYFGPGTRLLVL.

The rearrangement joins TRBV18 to TRBJ1-1; D perhaps matches TRBD1 (5 bases). Trimming took 0 bases from V and 4 from J, leaving 12 bases between them. CDR1 KGHSH and CDR2 LQKENI come from the germline V gene. The CDR3 is 15 amino acids. The CDR3 DNA sequence: TGTGCCAGCTCACCACCTTCAGGGAGGGGCACTGAAGCTTTCTTT. Its translation: CASSPPSGRGTEAFF.